The sequence of this T cell receptor (beta chain) was determined in a study of CD8 T cells in ankylosing spondylitis (dated by TCRdb to 2017 to 2019). As for the study more broadly: T cell receptor beta repertoires were profiled in healthy donors and ankylosing spondylitis patients so that disease-linked TCR variants could be found. Samples of peripheral blood were taken, and for ankylosing spondylitis patients, synovial fluid was collected as well. In total, the full study cohort was made up of about 110 healthy donors and 25 or so ankylosing spondylitis patients. Broad study findings and their caveats: A CD8+ phenotype was shown by the disease-linked clones, which were found at relatively low frequencies in peripheral blood. Blood from ankylosing spondylitis patients appeared to be characterized by a TCR beta motif made up of several highly homologous amino acid variants. Some motif variants were previously reported in synovial fluid and blood of reactive arthritis patients, suggesting common disease-initiation mechanisms. Significant enrichment of the disease-linked clones was reported in matched synovial fluid samples from ankylosing spondylitis patients.

Details on this clonotype: Its specific antigen is unknown. Base qualities are not at hand, and no much larger clone is one base apart.

Relative to germline, V is 1 base shorter and J is 6 bases shorter, with 10 bases between their ends. The CDR3 goes from the cysteine to the phenylalanine over 14 residues. Here the CDR3 DNA is all that survives: 42 bases in frame from base 1. CDR1 and CDR2 are drawn from the germline V gene (reference sequence): SEHNR, FQNEAQ. The instrument given in TCRdb is Illumina HiSeq 2500. Quantitative 5'-RACE with molecular barcodes was used to prepare TCR beta libraries. In the source study's methods: To identify disease-linked TCR variants, a new computational method was used, one built on a probabilistic model of VDJ rearrangement. In-frame beta chains were kept once TCRdb had trimmed the public reads at Q25 with fastp and called clones with MiXCR. CDR3 protein sequences are deduplicated, and each keeps its most common genes and DNA. TCRdb's processing, not the authors', yielded these V and J calls. The sample yields around 250,000 distinct CDR3 sequences; about 30% were counted once. The ten largest make up approximately 4.6% of the sample.

The material sequenced was blood, either unsorted or a sorted T cell fraction (not recorded which). The chain is assembled from TRBV7-9 and TRBJ2-1, with the D gene too uncertain to name. The TCR was taken from a male donor with ankylosing spondylitis or in good health (not recorded which). CDR3 reads: CASSLVEASNEQFF. The DNA sequence is given as TGTGCCAGCAGCTTAGTTGAGGCCTCCAATGAGCAGTTCTTC.